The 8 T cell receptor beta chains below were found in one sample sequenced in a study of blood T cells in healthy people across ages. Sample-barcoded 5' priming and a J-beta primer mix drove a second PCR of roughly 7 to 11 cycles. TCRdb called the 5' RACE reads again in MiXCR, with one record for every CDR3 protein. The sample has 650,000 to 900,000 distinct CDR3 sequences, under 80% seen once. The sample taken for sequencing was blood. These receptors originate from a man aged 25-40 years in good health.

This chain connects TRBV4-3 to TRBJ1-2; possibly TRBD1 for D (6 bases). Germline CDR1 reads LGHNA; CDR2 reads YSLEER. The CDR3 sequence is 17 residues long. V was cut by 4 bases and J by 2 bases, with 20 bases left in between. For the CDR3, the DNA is TGCGCCAGCAGCCCAACTACCCTGACCGGGGGCAACTATGGCTACACCTTC. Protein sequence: CASSPTTLTGGNYGYTF.

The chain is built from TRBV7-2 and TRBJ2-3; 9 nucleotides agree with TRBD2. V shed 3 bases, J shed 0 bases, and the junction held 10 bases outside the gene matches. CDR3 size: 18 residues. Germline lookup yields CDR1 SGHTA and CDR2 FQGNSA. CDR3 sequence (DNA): TGTGCCAGCAGCTTGGCCTATAGCGGGGGCCCTAGCACAGATACGCAGTATTTT. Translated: CASSLAYSGGPSTDTQYF.

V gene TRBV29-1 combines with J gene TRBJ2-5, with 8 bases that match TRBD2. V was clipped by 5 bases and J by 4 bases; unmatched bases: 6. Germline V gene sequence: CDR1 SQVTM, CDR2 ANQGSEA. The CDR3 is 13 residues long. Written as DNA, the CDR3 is TGCAGCGTTTTAGGGACTAGTTTAGAGACCCAGTACTTC. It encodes CSVLGTSLETQYF.

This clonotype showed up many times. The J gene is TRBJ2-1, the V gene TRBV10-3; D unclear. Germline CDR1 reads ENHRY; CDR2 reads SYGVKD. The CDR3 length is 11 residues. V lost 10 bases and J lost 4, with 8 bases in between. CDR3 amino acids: CATTVYNEQFF. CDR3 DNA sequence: TGTGCCACCACGGTTTACAATGAGCAGTTCTTC.

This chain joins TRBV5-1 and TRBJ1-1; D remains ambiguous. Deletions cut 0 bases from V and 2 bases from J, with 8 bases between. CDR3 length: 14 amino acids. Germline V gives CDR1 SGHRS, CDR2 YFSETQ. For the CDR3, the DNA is TGCGCCAGCAGCTTGGCGCAGGCAAACACTGAAGCTTTCTTT. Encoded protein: CASSLAQANTEAFF.

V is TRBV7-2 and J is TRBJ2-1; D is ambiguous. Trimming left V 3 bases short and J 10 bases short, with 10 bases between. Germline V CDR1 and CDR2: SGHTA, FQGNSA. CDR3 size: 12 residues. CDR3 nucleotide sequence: TGTGCCAGCAGCTTTGTCAGAATAGAGCAGTTCTTC. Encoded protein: CASSFVRIEQFF.

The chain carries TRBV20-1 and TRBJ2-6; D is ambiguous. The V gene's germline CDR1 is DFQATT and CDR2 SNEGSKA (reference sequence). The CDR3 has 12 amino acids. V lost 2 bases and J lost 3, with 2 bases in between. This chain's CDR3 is CSARRGANVLTF. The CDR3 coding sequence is TGCAGTGCTAGACGTGGGGCCAACGTCCTGACTTTC.

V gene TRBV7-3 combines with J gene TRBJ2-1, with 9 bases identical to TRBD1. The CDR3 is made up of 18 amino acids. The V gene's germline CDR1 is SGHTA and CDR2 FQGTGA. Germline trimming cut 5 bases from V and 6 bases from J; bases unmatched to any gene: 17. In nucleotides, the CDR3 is TGTGCCAGCAGCCCCCGGACAGGGGAAAGTGTATCGGGCAATGAGCAGTTCTTC. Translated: CASSPRTGESVSGNEQFF.